This entry lists 19 T cell receptor beta chains sequenced from one sample in a study of monozygotic twins with inflammatory bowel disease. No DNA is given; TCRdb re-called the 5' RACE reads and lists each CDR3 protein once. This table holds more than 300,000 distinct CDR3 sequences. Sequencing used blood. These receptors all stem from a human donor with ulcerative colitis or Crohn's disease, or a healthy co-twin of an affected twin (not recorded which).

The V and J genes are TRBV7-3 and TRBJ2-5; the D call from TCRdb, TRBD1, cannot be confirmed without DNA. Germline CDR1 SGHTA, CDR2 FQGTGA. The CDR3 is made up of 14 amino acids. CDR3 sequence reads: CASSLSPAQETQYF.

J is TRBJ1-4 and V is TRBV12-3 or TRBV12-4; TCRdb's D call, TRBD1, is unchecked because there is no DNA. The CDR3 runs to 15 residues. The CDR3 loop is CASSRQDSRLEKLFF.

The V gene is TRBV20-1, the J gene TRBJ1-1. Germline V lookup: CDR1 DFQATT, CDR2 SNEGSKA (reference sequence). The CDR3 length is 14 residues. The CDR3 reads CSAPTLDLNTEAFF.

The rearrangement joins TRBV28 to TRBJ2-5; the D call from TCRdb, TRBD1, cannot be confirmed without DNA. This CDR3 is 13 amino acids long. CDR1 is MDHEN, CDR2 SYDVKM, per germline. This CDR3 is CATGTTAKGTQYF.

CDR3 loop: CASSDWLGKEAFF. V and J are TRBV10-1 and TRBJ1-1. CDR1 is WNHNN, CDR2 SYGVQD, per germline (reference sequence). CDR3 size: 13 residues.

The chain joins TRBV28 to TRBJ1-5; checking the TCRdb D call of TRBD1 is not possible without DNA. Germline V gene sequence: CDR1 MDHEN, CDR2 SYDVKM. The CDR3 sequence is 15 residues long. The chain's CDR3 is CASSFPGTQNQPQHF.

V gene TRBV12-3 or TRBV12-4 combines with J gene TRBJ1-2. CDR3 size: 13 residues. CDR3 sequence reads: CASSSLGSYGYTF.

The chain has TRBV4-1 and TRBJ2-2; TCRdb outputs TRBD2, but without DNA this stays unchecked. CDR1 is MGHRA, CDR2 YSYEKL, per germline. The CDR3 totals 16 residues. CDR3 sequence reads: CASRPRTGTIIGELFF.

V gene TRBV20-1 combines with J gene TRBJ2-7; TCRdb returns TRBD1, unconfirmable since there is no DNA. Germline CDR1 and CDR2: DFQATT and SNEGSKA (reference sequence). The CDR3 is made up of 15 amino acids. The CDR3 loop is CSARDYQAGSYEQYF.

The CDR3 sequence: CASNRPRDTQYF. V and J are TRBV11-2 and TRBJ2-3; TCRdb's D call of TRBD1 is untestable without DNA. The CDR3 is 12 residues long. CDR1 SGHAT and CDR2 FQNNGV come from the germline V gene. The complete variable domain, with remaining parts taken from reference TRBV11-2 and TRBJ2-3, reads EAGVAQSPRYKIIEKRQSVAFWCNPISGHATLYWYQQILGQGPKLLIQFQNNGVVDDSQLPKDRFSAERLKGVDSTLKIQPAKLEDSAVYLCASNRPRDTQYFGPGTRLTVL.

The CDR3 sequence: CATQEVQVSGNEQFF. This chain uses TRBV10-3 with TRBJ2-1; TCRdb's D call, TRBD1, is unchecked because there is no DNA. The CDR3 covers 15 residues. The germline V gene encodes CDR1 ENHRY and CDR2 SYGVKD.

The chain is built from TRBV12-3 or TRBV12-4 and TRBJ1-5; TCRdb lists TRBD1, though no DNA is available to test this call. CDR3 length: 19 residues. The CDR3 is CASSFWLVLGQGINQRQHF.

The chain has TRBV20-1 and TRBJ2-3; lacking DNA, the TRBD2 call made by TCRdb goes unchecked. CDR1 is DFQATT and CDR2 is SNEGSKA in the germline V gene (reference sequence). The CDR3 has 20 amino acids. The CDR3 loop is CSARRTSGRHLYPSADTQYF.

This sequence joins TRBV28 and TRBJ2-7. Germline values: CDR1 MDHEN, CDR2 SYDVKM. The CDR3 length is 12 residues. CDR3 sequence: CASSSPPSELYF.

This chain uses TRBV5-4 with TRBJ2-5; the D gene TCRdb calls, TRBD2, cannot be checked with no DNA. This CDR3 has 14 residues. CDR1 and CDR2 from the germline V gene are SGHNT and YYREEE (reference sequence). CDR3 sequence reads: CASSGGGRQETQYF.

V usage is TRBV5-1 and J usage is TRBJ2-7; TCRdb's D call, TRBD1, is unchecked because there is no DNA. This CDR3 is 15 amino acids long. Germline V lookup: CDR1 SGHRS, CDR2 YFSETQ. CDR3: CASSLVQGAQIEQYF. The full variable domain, completed using reference TRBV5-1 and TRBJ2-7, is KAGVTQTPRYLIKTRGQQVTLSCSPISGHRSVSWYQQTPGQGLQFLFEYFSETQRNKGNFPGRFSGRQFSNSRSEMNVSTLELGDSALYLCASSLVQGAQIEQYFGPGTRLTVT.

This sequence joins TRBV6-6 and TRBJ1-1; TCRdb's D call, TRBD1, is unchecked because there is no DNA. CDR1 is MNHNY, CDR2 SVGAGI, per germline (reference sequence). This CDR3 comprises 11 residues. The CDR3 reads CASFAGRQAFF.

CDR3 sequence: CASSLSRALNQPQHF. This chain links TRBV27 with TRBJ1-5. Germline lookup yields CDR1 MNHEY and CDR2 SMNVEV (reference sequence). The CDR3 is 15 amino acids.

The rearrangement joins TRBV20-1 to TRBJ2-5; the D call from TCRdb, TRBD2, cannot be confirmed without DNA. Germline-derived CDR1 and CDR2 are DFQATT and SNEGSKA (reference sequence). The CDR3 runs to 11 residues. The CDR3 protein is CSARIAETQYF.